Following are 2 T cell receptor beta chains from one sample sequenced in a study of shared clonotypes between healthy human individuals. Profiling relied on immunoSEQ multiplex PCR, and the TCRdb table lists in-frame clones only, not all of them. This repertoire shows roughly 300,000 clones, around 90% found once; its top ten account for 15% to 20%. Sequencing used memory CD8+ T cells sorted from blood. Stated subset: CD45RO+ cells pooled with CCR7-negative TemRA cells. The receptors here all came from a man between 18 and 35 years old in good health.

This sequence joins TRBV27 and TRBJ2-1; 7 bases are a match to TRBD2. The CDR3 contains 19 residues. Trimming took 4 bases from V and 2 from J; bases not matched to a gene: 17. Germline CDR1 is MNHEY and CDR2 is SMNVEV (reference sequence). CDR3 nucleotide sequence: TGTGCCAGCAGTTCCATAGCGGGTGGGTCTGGGGTAGCCTACAATGAGCAGTTCTTC. Protein: CASSSIAGGSGVAYNEQFF.

The J gene is TRBJ2-7, the V gene TRBV11-2; the D is unclear. In germline, CDR1 is SGHAT, CDR2 FQNNGV. The CDR3 is 13 residues long. The V and J ends lost 5 bases and 0 bases respectively, with 8 bases between them. CDR3 protein: CASSLDTSYEQYF. As DNA, the CDR3 is TGTGCCAGCAGCCTCGACACCTCCTACGAGCAGTACTTC.